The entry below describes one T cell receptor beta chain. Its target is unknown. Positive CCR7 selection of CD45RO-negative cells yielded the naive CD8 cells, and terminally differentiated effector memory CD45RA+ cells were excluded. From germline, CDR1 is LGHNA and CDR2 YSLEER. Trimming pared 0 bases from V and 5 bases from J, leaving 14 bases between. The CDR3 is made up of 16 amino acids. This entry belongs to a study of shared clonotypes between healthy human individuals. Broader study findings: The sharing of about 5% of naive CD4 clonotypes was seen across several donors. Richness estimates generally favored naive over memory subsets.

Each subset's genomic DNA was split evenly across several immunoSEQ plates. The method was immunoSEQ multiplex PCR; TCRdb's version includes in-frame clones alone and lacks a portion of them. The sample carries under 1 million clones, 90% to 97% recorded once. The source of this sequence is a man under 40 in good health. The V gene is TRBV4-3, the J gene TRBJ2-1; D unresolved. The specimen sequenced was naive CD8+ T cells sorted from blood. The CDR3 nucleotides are TGCGCCAGCAGCCAAGACCTGGTGAACGCGGACAATGAGCAGTTCTTC. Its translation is CASSQDLVNADNEQFF.